The 30 T cell receptor beta chains in this list originate from one sample, sequenced in a study of blood T cell repertoires in COVID-19. The protocol was immunoSEQ multiplex PCR, while the TCRdb copy is restricted to in-frame clones and leaves out a portion. The top ten hold 0.8% to 1% of the sample, which has fewer than 500,000 clones, about 90% seen once. The sample consisted of peripheral blood. The receptors derive from a man aged 18 to 29 with COVID-19, enrolled during active disease.

This chain connects TRBV5-4 to TRBJ2-7, with D perhaps matching TRBD1 (5 bases). CDR1 is SGHNT and CDR2 is YYREEE in the germline V gene (reference sequence). V dropped 6 bases and J dropped 0 bases, with 13 bases sitting between them. The CDR3 consists of 14 residues. The CDR3 DNA follows: TGTGCCAGCAAGAACGCCAGGGACTCCTACGAGCAGTACTTC. It yields the protein CASKNARDSYEQYF.

The V and J genes are TRBV2 and TRBJ2-2, with 7 bases identical to TRBD1. J gave up 0 bases and V 7 bases, and 8 bases lay outside the gene matches. Germline assignment: CDR1 SNHLY and CDR2 FYNNEI. This CDR3 comprises 16 residues. In nucleotides, the CDR3 is TGTGCCAGCACTGACCTGACAGGGACGAACACCGGGGAGCTGTTTTTT. Its protein is CASTDLTGTNTGELFF.

This chain uses TRBV7-9 with TRBJ1-3; D is unclear. Germline values: CDR1 SEHNR, CDR2 FQNEAQ (reference sequence). The CDR3 spans 15 residues. V was clipped by 5 bases and J by 0 bases, with 11 bases between them. The CDR3: CASSPSRFSGNTIYF. The CDR3 nucleotides are TGTGCCAGCAGCCCATCCAGGTTCTCTGGAAACACCATATATTTT.

J is TRBJ1-5 and V is TRBV5-6; TRBD1 agrees at 9 bases. The CDR3 sequence is 16 residues long. From germline, CDR1 is SGHDT and CDR2 YYEEEE. J was trimmed by 1 base and V by 0 bases; bases with no gene match: 2. The CDR3 DNA sequence: TGTGCCAGCAGCTTGGGGGGACAGGGAAGCAATCAGCCCCAGCATTTT. This translates into CASSLGGQGSNQPQHF. The variable domain in full, with the rest retrieved from reference TRBV5-6 and TRBJ1-5, is DAGVTQSPTHLIKTRGQQVTLRCSPKSGHDTVSWYQQALGQGPQFIFQYYEEEERQRGNFPDRFSGHQFPNYSSELNVNALLLGDSALYLCASSLGGQGSNQPQHFGDGTRLSIL.

The chain employs TRBV7-9 and TRBJ2-2; weak D call: TRBD1 (5 bases). Per germline, CDR1 SEHNR and CDR2 FQNEAQ (reference sequence). V dropped 7 bases and J dropped 2 bases, with 14 bases sitting between them. CDR3 length equals 15 residues. Written as DNA, the CDR3 is TGTGCCAGCATCCAAACAGGAACCAACACCGGGGAGCTGTTTTTT. This translates into CASIQTGTNTGELFF.

In nucleotides, the CDR3 is TGTGCCAGCAGAATAGGGACAGGGACATCAGAGACCCAGTACTTC. This codes for CASRIGTGTSETQYF. The chain uses TRBV25-1 and TRBJ2-5, with 9 bases matching TRBD1. V gave up 6 bases and J gave up 4 bases; unmatched junction bases: 9. This CDR3 spans 15 amino acids. CDR1 is MGHDK, CDR2 SYGVNS, per germline. Full variable domain (missing parts from reference TRBV25-1 and TRBJ2-5): EADIYQTPRYLVIGTGKKITLECSQTMGHDKMYWYQQDPGMELHLIHYSYGVNSTEKGDLSSESTVSRIRTEHFPLTLESARPSHTSQYLCASRIGTGTSETQYFGPGTRLLVL.

This clone was detected only a few times. The CDR3 is CASNRGNSPLHF. For the CDR3, the DNA is TGTGCCAGCAATCGAGGGAATTCACCCCTCCACTTT. The V and J genes are TRBV3-1 (or the pseudogene TRBV3-2) and TRBJ1-6; D is uncertain. CDR3 length: 12 amino acids. CDR1 and CDR2 from the germline V gene are LGHDT and YNNKEL (reference sequence). V gave up 7 bases and J gave up 7 bases, with 8 bases separating them.

V and J are TRBV5-1 and TRBJ2-5, with 7 nucleotides matching TRBD1. V was clipped by 6 bases and J by 5 bases; unmatched bases: 10. CDR1 SGHRS and CDR2 YFSETQ come from the germline V gene. There are 14 residues in the CDR3. In nucleotides, the CDR3 is TGCGCCAGCACGGAAGGGGGCGCTGGGGAGACCCAGTACTTC. Protein sequence: CASTEGGAGETQYF.

This clone has a single count. The V gene is TRBV7-8, the J gene TRBJ2-3; D call uncertain. Trimming left V 0 bases short and J 5 bases short, with 6 bases between. CDR1 SGHVS and CDR2 FQNEAQ come from the germline V gene. CDR3 size: 13 residues. The CDR3 DNA sequence: TGTGCCAGCAGCTTAGCAGCGCGAGATACGCAGTATTTT. Residues: CASSLAARDTQYF.

This chain connects TRBV6-5 to TRBJ1-2, with TRBD1 matching over 7 bases. J gave up 4 bases and V 7 bases, and 12 bases lay outside the gene matches. Germline values: CDR1 MNHEY, CDR2 SVGAGI. CDR3 length: 15 residues. The CDR3 coding sequence is TGTGCCAGCACTAATGGGAACAGGGGTGGCTATGGCTACACCTTC. This translates into CASTNGNRGGYGYTF.

The chain uses TRBV14 and TRBJ1-2; D unclear. The CDR3 spans 13 residues. Germline-derived CDR1 and CDR2 are SGHDN and FVKESK. V was shortened by 1 base and J by 8 bases, with 11 bases between the two germline ends. The CDR3: CASSQGVLKGYTF. CDR3 sequence (DNA): TGTGCCAGCAGCCAAGGCGTATTGAAGGGCTACACCTTC.

The J gene is TRBJ2-7, the V gene TRBV5-5; TRBD2 matches at 12 bases. Germline CDR1 SGHKS, CDR2 YYEKEE (reference sequence). The CDR3 spans 13 residues. The V gene end was trimmed by 2 bases and the J gene end by 7 bases; junction bases not matched to a gene: 1. CDR3 in amino acids: CASSFGLAGEQYF. The CDR3 coding sequence is TGTGCCAGCAGCTTTGGACTAGCGGGGGAGCAGTACTTC.

This chain links TRBV28 with TRBJ1-2; 7 positions agree with TRBD1. V lost 6 bases and J lost 2; bases outside the gene matches: 3. The germline V gene encodes CDR1 MDHEN and CDR2 SYDVKM. The CDR3 runs 13 residues. CDR3 DNA: TGTGCCAGCAGGCGGACAGGCAACTATGGCTACACCTTC. Translating gives CASRRTGNYGYTF.

V usage is TRBV4-1 and J usage is TRBJ1-3; no reliable D call. Germline values: CDR1 MGHRA, CDR2 YSYEKL. V was trimmed by 0 bases and J by 2 bases, leaving 5 bases between them. CDR3 length: 14 amino acids. The CDR3 is CASSQDIPGNTIYF. The DNA for the CDR3 is TGCGCCAGCAGCCAAGACATCCCTGGAAACACCATATATTTT.

The CDR3 loop reads CASSQEVDRGNTGELFF. The DNA of the CDR3 is TGTGCCAGCAGCCAAGAAGTAGACAGGGGGAACACCGGGGAGCTGTTTTTT. The chain couples TRBV14 to TRBJ2-2; TRBD1 agrees at 8 bases. V was pared by 0 bases and J by 1 base, with 4 bases of the junction left unmatched. CDR3 length: 17 amino acids. Germline assignment: CDR1 SGHDN and CDR2 FVKESK.

DNA for the CDR3: TGTGCCAGCAGCTTAAGAGGGTCTGGAAACACCATATATTTT. This codes for CASSLRGSGNTIYF. The chain has TRBV5-4 and TRBJ1-3, with unresolved D. The ends were cut back, 2 bases at V and 1 base at J, with 7 bases in the middle. The CDR3 is 14 amino acids. Germline V gene lookup returns CDR1 SGHNT and CDR2 YYREEE (reference sequence).

The rearrangement links TRBV14 to TRBJ2-7; D is perhaps TRBD2 (5 bases). The CDR3 extends over 16 amino acids. Germline V gene sequence: CDR1 SGHDN, CDR2 FVKESK. The V end lost 0 bases, the J end lost 4 bases, and 16 bases lay between the germline ends. Here the CDR3 DNA reads TGTGCCAGCAGCCAAGATCTTGGGGAGTTCCCGTACGAGCAGTACTTC. Translated: CASSQDLGEFPYEQYF. The entire variable domain, with the rest obtained from reference TRBV14 and TRBJ2-7, is as follows: EAGVTQFPSHSVIEKGQTVTLRCDPISGHDNLYWYRRVMGKEIKFLLHFVKESKQDESGMPNNRFLAERTGGTYSTLKVQPAELEDSGVYFCASSQDLGEFPYEQYFGPGTRLTVT.

This clone was counted a single time. V is TRBV5-4 and J is TRBJ1-2, with 8 bases lining up with TRBD1. The germline V gene encodes CDR1 SGHNT and CDR2 YYREEE (reference sequence). This CDR3 spans 15 amino acids. The trim removed 4 bases at V and 5 bases at J, leaving 10 bases unmatched. The CDR3 region is CASSGIGTGGYGYTF. CDR3 bases: TGTGCCAGCAGCGGGATCGGGACAGGAGGGTATGGCTACACCTTC.

This chain joins TRBV5-1 and TRBJ2-5, with D perhaps TRBD1 (6 bases). Germline V gives CDR1 SGHRS, CDR2 YFSETQ. The CDR3 has 13 amino acids. V dropped 2 bases and J dropped 4 bases, with 9 bases sitting between them. CDR3 sequence (DNA): TGCGCCAGCAGCTTATGGGGGCCAGAGACCCAGTACTTC. Amino acid sequence: CASSLWGPETQYF.

The chain uses TRBV24-1 and TRBJ2-7; tentatively, D is TRBD2 (5 bases). The V gene lost 0 bases and the J gene lost 3 bases, with 8 bases spanning the gap. CDR1 and CDR2 from the germline V gene are KGHDR and SFDVKD. This CDR3 has 14 residues. The CDR3 DNA reads as TGTGCCACCAGTGATTTGCACGGGAACTACGAGCAGTACTTC. Translation gives CATSDLHGNYEQYF.

The V call is TRBV20-1, the J call TRBJ2-6, with D unresolved. The CDR3 sequence is 15 residues long. Germline V gene sequence: CDR1 DFQATT, CDR2 SNEGSKA (reference sequence). Trimming removed 3 bases at V and 0 bases at J, with 9 bases between. DNA of the CDR3: TGCAGTGCTAGTCCCATTAGCTCTGGGGCCAACGTCCTGACTTTC. Encoded protein: CSASPISSGANVLTF.

This clone has a single count. The V and J genes are TRBV14 and TRBJ1-5; D gene unclear. The V gene's germline CDR1 is SGHDN and CDR2 FVKESK. Trimming shortened V by 4 bases and J by 4 bases, and 8 bases separated the two germline ends. The length of the CDR3 is 13 residues. The CDR3 loop reads CASSLNINQPQHF. CDR3 bases: TGTGCCAGCAGCCTAAATATTAATCAGCCCCAGCATTTT.

The gene calls are TRBV28 and TRBJ2-5; TRBD2 agrees at 7 bases. CDR1 and CDR2 (germline): MDHEN, SYDVKM. Losses at the gene ends were 7 bases for V and 5 bases for J; bases not matched to a gene: 7. There are 13 residues in the CDR3. CDR3 residues: CASKREGWETQYF. CDR3 DNA sequence: TGTGCCAGCAAAAGGGAGGGGTGGGAGACCCAGTACTTC. Together with reference TRBV28 and TRBJ2-5, the CDR3 gives the full variable domain: DVKVTQSSRYLVKRTGEKVFLECVQDMDHENMFWYRQDPGLGLRLIYFSYDVKMKEKGDIPEGYSVSREKKERFSLILESASTNQTSMYLCASKREGWETQYFGPGTRLLVL.

The chain links TRBV3-1 (or the pseudogene TRBV3-2) to TRBJ2-7; D perhaps matches TRBD1 (5 bases). CDR1 LGHDT and CDR2 YNNKEL come from the germline V gene (reference sequence). Deletions cut 2 bases from V and 2 bases from J, with 13 bases between. The CDR3 is 15 residues long. The CDR3 loop reads CASSQRSGAPYEQYF. CDR3 DNA sequence: TGTGCCAGCAGCCAACGATCTGGGGCCCCCTACGAGCAGTACTTC.

This chain joins TRBV2 and TRBJ2-1; TRBD1 matches 9 bases. The CDR3 loop spans 14 amino acids. The ends lost 5 bases at V and 7 bases at J; junction bases unmatched: 6. Germline V lookup: CDR1 SNHLY, CDR2 FYNNEI. This CDR3 is CASSPQGAGNEQFF. The CDR3 region has the DNA TGTGCCAGCAGTCCACAGGGGGCGGGTAATGAGCAGTTCTTC. Looking up the rest from reference TRBV2 and TRBJ2-1 gives the full variable domain: EPEVTQTPSHQVTQMGQEVILRCVPISNHLYFYWYRQILGQKVEFLVSFYNNEISEKSEIFDDQFSVERPDGSNFTLKIRSTKLEDSAMYFCASSPQGAGNEQFFGPGTRLTVL.

The chain uses TRBV29-1 and TRBJ1-2; D gene uncertain. The V and J ends lost 4 bases and 8 bases respectively, with 14 bases between them. The germline gives CDR1 SQVTM, CDR2 ANQGSEA. This CDR3 comprises 12 residues. In nucleotides, the CDR3 is TGCAGCGTTGCAACCCAAGTCGGGGGCTACACCTTC. Protein sequence: CSVATQVGGYTF. Full variable domain (outside the CDR3, taken from reference TRBV29-1 and TRBJ1-2): SAVISQKPSRDICQRGTSLTIQCQVDSQVTMMFWYRQQPGQSLTLIATANQGSEATYESGFVIDKFPISRPNLTFSTLTVSNMSPEDSSIYLCSVATQVGGYTFGSGTRLTVV.

The V call is TRBV6-5, the J call TRBJ2-7; maybe TRBD2 (5 bases). CDR3 length: 14 amino acids. Trimming shortened V by 8 bases and J by 5 bases, and 19 bases separated the two germline ends. Germline V lookup: CDR1 MNHEY, CDR2 SVGAGI. The CDR3 DNA follows: TGTGCCAGCCATCGTTTGGGGAGAAGCAACGAGCAGTACTTC. Protein: CASHRLGRSNEQYF.

This clone was picked up one time. The J gene is TRBJ2-7, the V gene TRBV25-1; 8 bases align to TRBD1. Germline V gives CDR1 MGHDK, CDR2 SYGVNS. Germline trimming cut 8 bases from V and 5 bases from J; bases unmatched to any gene: 14. The CDR3 is made up of 15 amino acids. The CDR3 DNA follows: TGTGCCAGCTCCCCCGTGGGCAGGGGGCCTCACGAGCAGTACTTC. It translates to CASSPVGRGPHEQYF.

The V call is TRBV5-5, the J call TRBJ1-2, with TRBD1 identical over 9 bases. The CDR3 is made up of 14 amino acids. The germline CDR1 and CDR2 sequences are SGHKS and YYEKEE (reference sequence). V was clipped by 2 bases and J by 5 bases; unmatched bases: 4. DNA for the CDR3: TGTGCCAGCAGCTTTACAGGGGGCGATTATGGCTACACCTTC. It codes for CASSFTGGDYGYTF.

This chain uses TRBV4-1 with TRBJ2-2, with 12 bases aligning to TRBD2. With 1 base clipped from V and 7 bases from J, the junction kept 1 base outside the gene matches. The CDR3 is made up of 15 amino acids. The germline gives CDR1 MGHRA, CDR2 YSYEKL. The CDR3 DNA sequence: TGCGCCAGCAGCCAAGCGACTAGCGGGAGCGGGGAGCTGTTTTTT. It codes for CASSQATSGSGELFF.